One and the same sample provided the 13 T cell receptor beta chains below, sequenced in a study of shared clonotypes between healthy human individuals. The table came from immunoSEQ multiplex PCR; TCRdb's copy has only in-frame clones and leaves some out. The repertoire has around 1.1 million clones, roughly 74% of them found once; the top ten carry under 0.8%. Material: memory CD4+ T cells from PBMCs. Subset noted: CD45RA-negative fraction. Receptors originate from a man between 18 and 29 years old in good health. Some clones in this sample may be carry-over from other donors' samples.

The chain has TRBV28 and TRBJ1-4; 10 bases fit TRBD1. Trimming removed 8 bases from V and 8 bases from J; junction bases left unmatched: 8. CDR1 is MDHEN, CDR2 SYDVKM, per germline. The length of the CDR3 is 14 residues. In nucleotides, the CDR3 is TGTGCCAGCGGAGCCGGGACAGGGGAAGAAAAACTGTTTTTT. Protein: CASGAGTGEEKLFF.

This chain uses TRBV7-2 with TRBJ2-7; TRBD2 is a possible D gene (5 bases). The V end was cut by 1 base, the J end by 3 bases, with 16 bases between. CDR3 length equals 16 residues. The germline gives CDR1 SGHTA, CDR2 FQGNSA. CDR3 amino acids: CASSLGLVARSYEQYF. The CDR3 coding sequence is TGTGCCAGCAGCTTAGGGTTGGTAGCGAGAAGCTACGAGCAGTACTTC.

J is TRBJ1-1 and V is TRBV5-4; 8 positions agree with TRBD1. J lost 1 base, V lost 2 bases, and 4 bases had no gene match. Germline CDR1 is SGHNT and CDR2 is YYREEE (reference sequence). The CDR3 contains 15 residues. CDR3 loop: CASSLKTGANTEAFF. The CDR3 DNA sequence: TGTGCCAGCAGCTTAAAGACAGGGGCGAACACTGAAGCTTTCTTT.

The chain has TRBV27 and TRBJ2-1; 8 nucleotides line up with TRBD2. Germline assignment: CDR1 MNHEY and CDR2 SMNVEV (reference sequence). V lost 6 bases, J lost 15 bases, and 13 bases stayed unmatched. The CDR3 runs to 13 residues. The CDR3 loop reads CASSAGTSALGFF. DNA for the CDR3: TGTGCCAGCAGCGCCGGGACTAGTGCCCTCGGGTTCTTC.

A remark on this clone: The sample has other DNA sequences that encode this CDR3 too. CDR3 residues: CASSPPGGTDTQYF. The CDR3 coding sequence is TGTGCCAGCTCACCACCCGGGGGCACAGATACGCAGTATTTT. The rearrangement joins TRBV18 to TRBJ2-3, with TRBD2 as a possible D gene (5 bases). This CDR3 is 14 amino acids long. CDR1 and CDR2 from the germline V gene are KGHSH and LQKENI. The ends were cut back, 0 bases at V and 1 base at J, with 5 bases in the middle.

The table lists this clone with many counts. The same CDR3 arises from other DNA sequences in this sample as well. The chain uses TRBV7-2 and TRBJ2-5, with D perhaps TRBD1 or TRBD2 (5 bases each). The J call is doubtful: the DNA matches TRBJ2-7 better. CDR1 SGHTA and CDR2 FQGNSA come from the germline V gene. The CDR3 spans 14 residues. The CDR3 reads CASSLGDGTYEQYF. CDR3 coding DNA: TGTGCCAGCAGCTTAGGGGACGGGACCTACGAGCAGTACTTC.

V and J are TRBV2 and TRBJ1-4; a possible D gene is TRBD1 (5 bases). The V end was cut by 8 bases, the J end by 0 bases, with 13 bases between. The CDR3 extends over 15 amino acids. CDR1 and CDR2 from the germline V gene are SNHLY and FYNNEI. The CDR3 coding sequence is TGTGCCAGCTCTGCAGGGACTACAACTAATGAAAAACTGTTTTTT. Translation: CASSAGTTTNEKLFF.

The chain recombines TRBV29-1 with TRBJ2-3; 10 bases are a match to TRBD1. The trim removed 0 bases at V and 3 bases at J, leaving 15 bases unmatched. Germline CDR1 SQVTM, CDR2 ANQGSEA. The CDR3 covers 19 residues. The CDR3, as DNA: TGCAGCGTTGAAGATCTTTTAGGACAGGGGGGCCCCGCGACAGATACGCAGTATTTT. Protein: CSVEDLLGQGGPATDTQYF.

Details on this clone: Possible read error: a much larger clone is one base away. This rearrangement joins TRBV9 to TRBJ1-1; TRBD1 might be the D (5 bases). The CDR3 is 13 amino acids. With 2 bases removed from V and 6 bases from J, the gap between germline ends came to 11 bases. CDR1 is SGDLS, CDR2 YYNGEE, per germline. The CDR3, as DNA: TGTGCCAGCAGCGTCACCCTGGGGGCTGAAGCTTTCTTT. This sequence encodes CASSVTLGAEAFF. Full variable domain (missing parts from reference TRBV9 and TRBJ1-1): DSGVTQTPKHLITATGQRVTLRCSPRSGDLSVYWYQQSLDQGLQFLIQYYNGEERAKGNILERFSAQQFPDLHSELNLSSLELGDSALYFCASSVTLGAEAFFGQGTRLTVV.

The chain couples TRBV13 to TRBJ2-7, with 9 bases lining up with TRBD2. From germline, CDR1 is PRHDT and CDR2 FYEKMQ (reference sequence). With V trimmed by 4 bases and J by 5 bases, 6 bases remained unmatched. The CDR3 is 14 amino acids. CDR3 amino acids: CASSSSGTSNEQYF. CDR3 sequence (DNA): TGTGCCAGCAGCTCATCCGGGACTAGCAACGAGCAGTACTTC.

The gene calls are TRBV28 and TRBJ1-2; D is unclear. Germline CDR1 reads MDHEN; CDR2 reads SYDVKM. The CDR3 covers 13 residues. The V and J ends lost 2 bases and 8 bases respectively, with 12 bases between them. For the CDR3, the DNA is TGTGCCAGCAGTTTACGGTCCTCAAACGGCTACACCTTC. Protein: CASSLRSSNGYTF.

On this clone: Other DNA sequences in this sample translate to the same CDR3. V is TRBV18 and J is TRBJ1-5; D is unresolved. Germline lookup yields CDR1 KGHSH and CDR2 LQKENI. Trimming pared 3 bases from V and 0 bases from J, leaving 9 bases between. The length of the CDR3 is 15 residues. The CDR3 is CASSPIVDSNQPQHF. CDR3 DNA sequence: TGTGCCAGCTCACCGATAGTTGATAGCAATCAGCCCCAGCATTTT.

This chain uses TRBV21-1 with TRBJ2-5. TRBV21-1 is noted as a pseudogene. This CDR3 contains 16 residues. For the CDR3, the DNA is TGTGCCAGCAGCACCGATGGCCCGGGGCCTCGAGAGACCCAGTACTTC. This sequence encodes CASSTDGPGPRETQYF.